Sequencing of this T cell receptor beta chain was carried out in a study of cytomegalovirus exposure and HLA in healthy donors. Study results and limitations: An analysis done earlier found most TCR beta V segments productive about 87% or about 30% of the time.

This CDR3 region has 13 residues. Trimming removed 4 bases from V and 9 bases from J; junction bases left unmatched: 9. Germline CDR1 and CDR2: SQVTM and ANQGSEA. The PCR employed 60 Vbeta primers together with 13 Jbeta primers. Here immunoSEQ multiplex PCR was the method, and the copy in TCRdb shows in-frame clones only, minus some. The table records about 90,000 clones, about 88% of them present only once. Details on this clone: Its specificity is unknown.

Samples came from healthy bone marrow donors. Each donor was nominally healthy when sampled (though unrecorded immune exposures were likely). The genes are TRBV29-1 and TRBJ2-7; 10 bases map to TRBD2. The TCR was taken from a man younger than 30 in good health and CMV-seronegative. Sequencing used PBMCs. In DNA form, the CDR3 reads TGCAGCGTTGTGCGGACTAGCGGTACCGCGCAGTACTTC. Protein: CSVVRTSGTAQYF.